This T cell receptor beta chain was profiled in a study of T-cell memory formation after mild COVID-19. TCRdb reanalysed the 5' RACE reads using MiXCR and keeps one entry per CDR3 protein. The sample lists around 200,000 distinct CDR3 sequences, about 27% occurring once. Overall study findings and caveats: CD4/CD8 balance held among clones contracting day 15 to 85, and later expanders leaned CD4+.

This clonotype has just a few counts. Its specificity is unknown. Per the germline V gene, CDR1 is DFQATT and CDR2 is SNEGSKA (reference sequence). The CDR3 runs 12 residues. V lost 1 base, J lost 4 bases, and 7 bases lay in between. This sequence originates from an adult woman who had mild COVID-19 (a few samples of this study predate the infection). Cell type and time point are not known. V gene TRBV20-1 combines with J gene TRBJ1-1; no clear D. The sample comprised PBMCs or a T cell subset sorted from them (not recorded which). The CDR3 here is CSARAGSTEAFF. As DNA, the CDR3 is TGCAGTGCTAGAGCGGGTTCCACTGAAGCTTTCTTT.